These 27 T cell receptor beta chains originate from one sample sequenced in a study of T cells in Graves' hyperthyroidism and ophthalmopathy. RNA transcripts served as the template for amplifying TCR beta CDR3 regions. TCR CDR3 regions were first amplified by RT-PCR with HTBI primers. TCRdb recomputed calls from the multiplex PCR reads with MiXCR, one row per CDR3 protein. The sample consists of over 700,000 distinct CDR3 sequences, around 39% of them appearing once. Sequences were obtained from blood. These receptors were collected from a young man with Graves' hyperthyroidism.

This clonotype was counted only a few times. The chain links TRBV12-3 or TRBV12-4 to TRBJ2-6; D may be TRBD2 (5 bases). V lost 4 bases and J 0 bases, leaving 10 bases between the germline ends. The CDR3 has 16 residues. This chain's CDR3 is CASSYPAGSGANVLTF. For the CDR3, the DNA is TGTGCCAGCAGTTACCCCGCGGGCTCTGGGGCCAACGTCCTGACTTTC.

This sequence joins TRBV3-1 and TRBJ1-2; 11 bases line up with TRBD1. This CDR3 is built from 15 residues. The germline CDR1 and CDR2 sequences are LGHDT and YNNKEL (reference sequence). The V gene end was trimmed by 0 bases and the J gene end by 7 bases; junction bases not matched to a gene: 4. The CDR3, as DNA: TGTGCCAGCAGCCAAGATTGGACAGGGGGCTCTGGCTACACCTTC. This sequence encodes CASSQDWTGGSGYTF.

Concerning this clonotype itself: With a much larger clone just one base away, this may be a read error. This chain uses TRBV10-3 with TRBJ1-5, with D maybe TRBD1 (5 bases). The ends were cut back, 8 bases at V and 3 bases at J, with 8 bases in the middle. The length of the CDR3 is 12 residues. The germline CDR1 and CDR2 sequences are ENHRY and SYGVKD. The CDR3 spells CAIGGNNQPQHF. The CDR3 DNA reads TGTGCCATCGGGGGGAACAATCAGCCCCAGCATTTT.

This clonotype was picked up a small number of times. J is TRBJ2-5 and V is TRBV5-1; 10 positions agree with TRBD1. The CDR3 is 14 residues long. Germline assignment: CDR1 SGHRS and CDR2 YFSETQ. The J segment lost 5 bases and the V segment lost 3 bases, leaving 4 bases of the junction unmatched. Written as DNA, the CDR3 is TGCGCCAGCAGCTGGGACAGGGGCGTGGAGACCCAGTACTTC. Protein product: CASSWDRGVETQYF.

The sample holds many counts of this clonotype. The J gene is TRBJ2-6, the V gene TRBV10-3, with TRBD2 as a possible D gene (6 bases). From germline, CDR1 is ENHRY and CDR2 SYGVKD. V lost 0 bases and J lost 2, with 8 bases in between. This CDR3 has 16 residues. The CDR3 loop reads CAISESPGAGANVLTF. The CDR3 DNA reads TGTGCCATCAGTGAGTCGCCGGGGGCTGGGGCCAACGTCCTGACTTTC.

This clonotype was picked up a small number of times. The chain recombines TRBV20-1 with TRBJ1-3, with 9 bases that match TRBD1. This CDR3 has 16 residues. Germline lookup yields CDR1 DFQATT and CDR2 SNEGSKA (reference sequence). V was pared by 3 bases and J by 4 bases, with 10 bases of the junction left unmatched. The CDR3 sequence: CSARGTDRGDGNTIYF. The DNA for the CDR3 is TGCAGTGCTAGGGGGACCGACAGGGGGGACGGAAACACCATATATTTT.

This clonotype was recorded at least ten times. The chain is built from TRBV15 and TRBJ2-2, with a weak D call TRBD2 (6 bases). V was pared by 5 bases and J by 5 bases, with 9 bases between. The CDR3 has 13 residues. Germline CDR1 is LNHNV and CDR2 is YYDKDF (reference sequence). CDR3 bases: TGTGCCACCAGCCCAGGAGGGACCGGGGAGCTGTTTTTT. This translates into CATSPGGTGELFF.

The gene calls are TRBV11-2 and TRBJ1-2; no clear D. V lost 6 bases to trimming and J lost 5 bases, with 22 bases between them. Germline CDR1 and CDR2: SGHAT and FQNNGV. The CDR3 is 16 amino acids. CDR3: CASSASEGRQFYGYTF. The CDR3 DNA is TGTGCCAGCAGTGCTAGCGAGGGCAGGCAATTTTATGGCTACACCTTC.

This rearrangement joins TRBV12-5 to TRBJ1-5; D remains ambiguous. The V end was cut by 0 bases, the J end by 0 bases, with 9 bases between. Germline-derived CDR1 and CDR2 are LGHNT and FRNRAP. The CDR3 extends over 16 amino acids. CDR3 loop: CASGLVLQSSNQPQHF. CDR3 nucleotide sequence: TGTGCTAGTGGTTTGGTACTGCAGTCTAGCAATCAGCCCCAGCATTTT. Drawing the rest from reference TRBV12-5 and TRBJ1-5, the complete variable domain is DARVTQTPRHKVTEMGQEVTMRCQPILGHNTVFWYRQTMMQGLELLAYFRNRAPLDDSGMPKDRFSAEMPDATLATLKIQPSEPRDSAVYFCASGLVLQSSNQPQHFGDGTRLSIL.

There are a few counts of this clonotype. The CDR3 sequence: CATSFPRDSFYEQYF. The DNA of the CDR3 is TGTGCCACCAGTTTCCCACGGGACTCCTTCTACGAGCAGTACTTC. V usage is TRBV24-1 and J usage is TRBJ2-7; tentatively, D is TRBD2 (6 bases). Germline V gene data show CDR1 as KGHDR and CDR2 as SFDVKD. The V gene lost 6 bases and the J gene lost 3 bases, with 17 bases spanning the gap. CDR3 length equals 15 residues.

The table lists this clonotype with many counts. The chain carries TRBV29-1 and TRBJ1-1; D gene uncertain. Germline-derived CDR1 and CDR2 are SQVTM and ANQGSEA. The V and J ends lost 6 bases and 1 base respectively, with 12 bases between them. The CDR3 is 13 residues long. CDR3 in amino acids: CSVLGVKNTEAFF. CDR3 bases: TGCAGCGTCCTCGGCGTTAAGAACACTGAAGCTTTCTTT.

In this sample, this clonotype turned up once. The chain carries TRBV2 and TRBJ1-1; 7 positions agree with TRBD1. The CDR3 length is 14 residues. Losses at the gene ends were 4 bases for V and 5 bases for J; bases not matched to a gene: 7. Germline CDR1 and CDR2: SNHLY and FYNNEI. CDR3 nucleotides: TGTGCCAGCAGTGGACGGCAGGGGGTGACTGAAGCTTTCTTT. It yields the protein CASSGRQGVTEAFF.

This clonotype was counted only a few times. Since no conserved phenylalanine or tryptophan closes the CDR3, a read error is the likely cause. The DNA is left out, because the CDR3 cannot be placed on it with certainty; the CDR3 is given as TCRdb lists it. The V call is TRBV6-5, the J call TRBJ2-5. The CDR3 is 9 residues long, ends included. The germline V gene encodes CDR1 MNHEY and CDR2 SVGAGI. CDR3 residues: CASSSETDA.

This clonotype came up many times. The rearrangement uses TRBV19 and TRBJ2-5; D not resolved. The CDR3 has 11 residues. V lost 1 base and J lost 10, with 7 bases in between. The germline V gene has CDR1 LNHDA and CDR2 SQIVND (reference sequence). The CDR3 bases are TGTGCCAGTAGTATAGGGGGTAACCAGTACTTC. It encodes CASSIGGNQYF.

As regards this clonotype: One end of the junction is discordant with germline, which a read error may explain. CDR3 amino acids: CASSIIDKETQYF. The DNA of the CDR3 is TGTGCCAGCAGTATAATAGATAAGGAGACCCAGTACTTC. The chain combines TRBV19 with TRBJ2-5; no definite D call. Germline V CDR1 and CDR2: LNHDA, SQIVND (reference sequence). The CDR3 spans 13 residues.

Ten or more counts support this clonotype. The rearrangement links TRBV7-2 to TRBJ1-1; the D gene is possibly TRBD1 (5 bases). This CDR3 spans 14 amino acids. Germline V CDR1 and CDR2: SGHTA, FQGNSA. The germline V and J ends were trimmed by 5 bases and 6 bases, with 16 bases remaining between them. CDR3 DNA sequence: TGTGCCAGCAGCGCCCGGCAGGGCGTCGCTGAAGCTTTCTTT. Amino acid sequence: CASSARQGVAEAFF.

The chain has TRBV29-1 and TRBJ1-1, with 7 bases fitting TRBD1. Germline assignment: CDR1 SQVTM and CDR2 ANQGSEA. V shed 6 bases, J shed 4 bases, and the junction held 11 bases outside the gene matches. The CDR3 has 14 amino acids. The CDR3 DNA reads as TGCAGCGTACTGCTGACAGGGTTTGGCACTGAAGCTTTCTTT. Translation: CSVLLTGFGTEAFF.

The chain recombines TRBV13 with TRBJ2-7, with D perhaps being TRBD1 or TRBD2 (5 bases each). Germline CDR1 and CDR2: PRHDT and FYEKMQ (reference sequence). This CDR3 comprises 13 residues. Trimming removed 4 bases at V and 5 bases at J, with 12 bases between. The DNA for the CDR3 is TGTGCCAGCAGCTCACCGGGGACCCACGAGCAGTACTTC. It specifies CASSSPGTHEQYF.

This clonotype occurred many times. For the CDR3, the DNA is TGTGCCAGCAGTGATAGTCCCGGGACAGGTTCACCCCTCCACTTT. It is translated as CASSDSPGTGSPLHF. The chain is built from TRBV2 and TRBJ1-6; 8 bases fit TRBD1. CDR3 length equals 15 residues. Germline V gene sequence: CDR1 SNHLY, CDR2 FYNNEI. With 3 bases clipped from V and 9 bases from J, the junction kept 7 bases outside the gene matches.

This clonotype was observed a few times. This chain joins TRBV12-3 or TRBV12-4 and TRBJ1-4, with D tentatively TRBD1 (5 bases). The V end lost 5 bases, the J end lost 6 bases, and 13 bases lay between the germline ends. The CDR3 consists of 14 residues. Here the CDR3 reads CASSLGRGDEKLFF. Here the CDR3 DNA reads TGTGCCAGCAGTCTTGGGAGAGGGGATGAAAAACTGTTTTTT.

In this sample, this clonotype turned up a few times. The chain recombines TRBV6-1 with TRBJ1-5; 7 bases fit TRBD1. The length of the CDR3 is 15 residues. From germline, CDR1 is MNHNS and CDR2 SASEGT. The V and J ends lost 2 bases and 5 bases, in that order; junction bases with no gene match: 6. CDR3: CASSEFEGADQPQHF. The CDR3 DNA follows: TGTGCCAGCAGTGAATTTGAGGGGGCGGATCAGCCCCAGCATTTT.

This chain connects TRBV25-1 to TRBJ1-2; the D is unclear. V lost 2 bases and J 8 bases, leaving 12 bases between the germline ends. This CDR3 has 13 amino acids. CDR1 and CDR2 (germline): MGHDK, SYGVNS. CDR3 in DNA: TGTGCCAGCAGTGAAGATGGCGCGGGAGGCTACACCTTC. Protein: CASSEDGAGGYTF.

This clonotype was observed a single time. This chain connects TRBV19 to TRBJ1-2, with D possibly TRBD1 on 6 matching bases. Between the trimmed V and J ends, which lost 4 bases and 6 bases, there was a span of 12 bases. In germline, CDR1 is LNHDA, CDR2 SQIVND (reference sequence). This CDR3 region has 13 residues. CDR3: CASSRGLENGYTF. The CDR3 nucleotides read TGTGCCAGTAGTAGGGGGCTCGAAAATGGCTACACCTTC.

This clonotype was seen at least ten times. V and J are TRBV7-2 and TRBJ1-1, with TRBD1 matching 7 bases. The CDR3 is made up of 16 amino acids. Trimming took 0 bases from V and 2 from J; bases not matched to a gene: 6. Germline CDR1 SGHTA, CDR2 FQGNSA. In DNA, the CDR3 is TGTGCCAGCAGCTTAGCGCCTAACAGGGGCAACACTGAAGCTTTCTTT. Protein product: CASSLAPNRGNTEAFF.

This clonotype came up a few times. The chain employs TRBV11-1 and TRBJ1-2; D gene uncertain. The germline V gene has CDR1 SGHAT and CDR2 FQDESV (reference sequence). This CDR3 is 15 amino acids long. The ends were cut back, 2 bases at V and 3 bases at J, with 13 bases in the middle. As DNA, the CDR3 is TGTGCCAGCAGCTTAAAGGCGGACGGATACTATGGCTACACCTTC. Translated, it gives CASSLKADGYYGYTF.

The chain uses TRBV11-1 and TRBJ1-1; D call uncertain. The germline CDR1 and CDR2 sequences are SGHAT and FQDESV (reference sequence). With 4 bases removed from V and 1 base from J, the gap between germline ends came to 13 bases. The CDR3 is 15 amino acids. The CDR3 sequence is CASSSYEGTNTEAFF. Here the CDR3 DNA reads TGTGCCAGCAGCTCTTACGAGGGCACGAACACTGAAGCTTTCTTT.

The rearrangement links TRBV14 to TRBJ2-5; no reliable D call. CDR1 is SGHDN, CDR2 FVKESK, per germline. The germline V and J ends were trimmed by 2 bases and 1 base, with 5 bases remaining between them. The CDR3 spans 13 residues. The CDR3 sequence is CASSQYAQETQYF. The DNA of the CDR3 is TGTGCCAGCAGCCAATATGCCCAAGAGACCCAGTACTTC.